This T cell receptor (beta chain) was obtained from a study of T-cell reconstitution after alpha-beta-depleted transplantation in children. Germline CDR1 is MNHEY and CDR2 is SMNVEV (reference sequence). The V and J ends lost 6 bases and 9 bases, in that order; junction bases with no gene match: 4. This CDR3 has 13 residues. The library targeted TCRbeta and was prepared with unique molecular identifiers. In TCRdb, the PCR reads were re-called with MiXCR into one record per CDR3 protein. The sample consists of some 530,000 distinct CDR3 sequences, around an eighth of them appearing once. Ten or more counts support this clonotype.

The sequence was obtained from a human donor who donated a stem cell graft to a child with combined immunodeficiency. The chain employs TRBV27 and TRBJ2-1; TRBD2 matches at 11 bases. The sample was PBMCs from the stem cell graft donor, taken from the stem cell graft. CDR3 protein: CASSPGTSGEQFF. Written as DNA, the CDR3 is TGTGCCAGCAGCCCCGGGACTAGCGGTGAGCAGTTCTTC.